This T cell receptor beta chain appears in the sequencing data of a study of blood T cell repertoires in COVID-19. Background on the study: Samples representing acute and convalescent COVID-19 were sourced from the United States, Italy and Spain. T cells, B-cell-depleted T cells, or PBMCs supplied cDNA or gDNA.

This CDR3 spans 14 amino acids. CDR1 is MNHEY and CDR2 is SVGAGI in the germline V gene. Trimming cost V 6 bases and J 7 bases, with 16 bases left between them. Original processing notes: Reference gene primers were amplified, and this amplification served to estimate nucleated cell counts. Using immunoSEQ multiplex PCR, the repertoire was profiled, and TCRdb retains in-frame clones only, with some absent. The V and J calls and clone size were taken over from that table, and D and trimming were inferred from the DNA. The data contain approximately 100,000 clones, 88% of them seen just once; the ten biggest clones take up around 6.9%.

Material: peripheral blood. This clonotype originated in a woman in her fifties or sixties with acute or convalescent COVID-19. The chain recombines TRBV6-5 with TRBJ1-5, with D perhaps matching TRBD1 (6 bases). In DNA, the CDR3 is TGTGCCAGCAGACAACAGGGTCCCAGGCAGCCCCAGCATTTT. Its translation: CASRQQGPRQPQHF.